This TCR beta chain was captured in a study of blood T cells in healthy people across ages. Regarding the study as a whole: The recorded TCR beta diversity per million T cells decreased in a roughly linear manner with age.

The CDR3 length is 13 residues. CDR1 is SEHNR and CDR2 is FQNEAQ in the germline V gene (reference sequence). V lost 5 bases and J 7 bases, leaving 14 bases between the germline ends. A word on this clonotype: Its antigen remains unidentified.

Russia was home to the donors, healthy Caucasian individuals aged roughly 6 to 95. Every sample gave at least 6 micrograms of total RNA when it was extracted. The authors ran a second PCR of about 6 to 12 cycles using a sample-barcoded 5' primer and a J-beta primer mix. TCRdb re-derived calls from the 5' RACE reads in MiXCR, one entry per CDR3 protein. Of approximately 600,000 distinct CDR3 sequences in the sample, 58% were seen once. The chain links TRBV7-9 to TRBJ1-1, with D perhaps matching TRBD1 (6 bases). The clonotype was recovered from a man aged 55-75 years in good health. Sequenced: blood. The CDR3 DNA reads TGTGCCAGCAGCCAGGTCGGGGGGCGTGAAGCTTTCTTT. This gives the protein CASSQVGGREAFF.